This T cell receptor beta chain was sequenced during a study of shared clonotypes between healthy human individuals. About the study: The cohort comprised a couple of women and a few men. Their ages spanned 18 to 49 years.

Every subset's genomic DNA went evenly onto several immunoSEQ plates. TCRdb keeps only in-frame clones here, not all; method: immunoSEQ multiplex PCR. The table has millions of clones, roughly 95% seen once; the top ten hold about 0.13%. This clone was observed once. The CDR3 runs to 14 residues. The germline V gene encodes CDR1 SEHNR and CDR2 FQNEAQ (reference sequence). Losses at the gene ends were 4 bases for V and 8 bases for J; bases not matched to a gene: 7. This clonotype originated in a young man in good health. The V call is TRBV7-9, the J call TRBJ1-4; TRBD1 matches at 7 bases. The specimen was naive CD4+ T cells sorted from blood. The subset: CD45RA+ positively selected. CDR3 sequence: CASSSDREGEKLFF. The CDR3 DNA reads TGTGCCAGCAGCTCCGACAGGGAAGGGGAAAAACTGTTTTTT.